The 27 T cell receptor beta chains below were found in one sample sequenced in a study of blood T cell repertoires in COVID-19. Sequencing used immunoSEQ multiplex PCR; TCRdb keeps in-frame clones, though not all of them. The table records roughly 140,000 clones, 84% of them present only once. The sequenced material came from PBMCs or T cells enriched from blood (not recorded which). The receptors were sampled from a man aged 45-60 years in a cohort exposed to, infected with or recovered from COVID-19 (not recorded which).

The CDR3 sequence is CASSATSSYNEQFF. The CDR3 DNA reads TGTGCCAGCAGCGCGACTAGTTCGTACAATGAGCAGTTCTTC. The chain links TRBV7-3 to TRBJ2-1; TRBD2 might be the D (6 bases). The CDR3 has 14 residues. V gave up 5 bases and J gave up 4 bases, with 12 bases separating them. Per germline, CDR1 SGHTA and CDR2 FQGTGA.

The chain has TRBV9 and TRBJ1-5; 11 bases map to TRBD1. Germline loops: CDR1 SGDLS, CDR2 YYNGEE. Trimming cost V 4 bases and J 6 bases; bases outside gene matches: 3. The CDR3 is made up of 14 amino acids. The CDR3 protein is CASSMGQGGQPQHF. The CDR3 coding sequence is TGTGCCAGCAGCATGGGACAGGGGGGTCAGCCCCAGCATTTT.

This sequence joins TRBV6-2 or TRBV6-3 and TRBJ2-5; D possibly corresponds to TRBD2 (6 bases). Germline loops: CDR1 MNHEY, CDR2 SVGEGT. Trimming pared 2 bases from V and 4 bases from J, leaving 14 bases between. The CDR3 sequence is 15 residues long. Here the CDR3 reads CASSYLQGGVETQYF. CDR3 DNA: TGTGCCAGCAGTTACCTCCAGGGAGGAGTAGAGACCCAGTACTTC.

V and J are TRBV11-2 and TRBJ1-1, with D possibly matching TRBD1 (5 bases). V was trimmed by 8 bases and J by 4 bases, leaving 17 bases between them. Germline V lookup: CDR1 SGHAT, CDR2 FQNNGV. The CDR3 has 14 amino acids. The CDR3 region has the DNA TGTGCCAGCGGGAACCAGGGAAGATTCACTGAAGCTTTCTTT. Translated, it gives CASGNQGRFTEAFF.

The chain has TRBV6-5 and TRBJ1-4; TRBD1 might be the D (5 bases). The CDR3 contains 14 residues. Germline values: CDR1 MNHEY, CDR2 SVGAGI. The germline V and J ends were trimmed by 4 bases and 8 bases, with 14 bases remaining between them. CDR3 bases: TGTGCCAGCAGTTTCGACAGTAGCGGGGAAAAACTGTTTTTT. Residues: CASSFDSSGEKLFF.

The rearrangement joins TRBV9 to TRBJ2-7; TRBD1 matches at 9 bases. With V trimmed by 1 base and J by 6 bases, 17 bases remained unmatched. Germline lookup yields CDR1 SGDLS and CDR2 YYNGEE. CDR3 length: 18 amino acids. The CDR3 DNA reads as TGTGCCAGCAGCGTACAACTAGGGACAGGGTCTTGGGTTAGCGAGCAGTACTTC. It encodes CASSVQLGTGSWVSEQYF.

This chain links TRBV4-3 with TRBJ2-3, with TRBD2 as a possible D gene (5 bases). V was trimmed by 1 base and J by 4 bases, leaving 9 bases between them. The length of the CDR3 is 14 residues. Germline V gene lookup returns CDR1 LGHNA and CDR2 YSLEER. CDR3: CASSQGGVADTQYF. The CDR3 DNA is TGCGCCAGCAGCCAAGGGGGAGTCGCAGATACGCAGTATTTT.

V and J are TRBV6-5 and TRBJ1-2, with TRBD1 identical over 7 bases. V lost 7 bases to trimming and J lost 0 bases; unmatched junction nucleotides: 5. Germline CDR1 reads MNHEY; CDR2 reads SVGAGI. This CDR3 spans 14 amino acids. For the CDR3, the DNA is TGTGCCAGCATGGACAGGTTTACTAACTATGGCTACACCTTC. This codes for CASMDRFTNYGYTF.

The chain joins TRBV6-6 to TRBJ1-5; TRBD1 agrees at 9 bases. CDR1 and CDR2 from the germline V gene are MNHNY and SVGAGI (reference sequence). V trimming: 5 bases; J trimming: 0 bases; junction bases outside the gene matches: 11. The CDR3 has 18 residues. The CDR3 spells CASSQLTGGIYSNQPQHF. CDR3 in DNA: TGTGCCAGCAGTCAGCTGACAGGGGGAATATATAGCAATCAGCCCCAGCATTTT.

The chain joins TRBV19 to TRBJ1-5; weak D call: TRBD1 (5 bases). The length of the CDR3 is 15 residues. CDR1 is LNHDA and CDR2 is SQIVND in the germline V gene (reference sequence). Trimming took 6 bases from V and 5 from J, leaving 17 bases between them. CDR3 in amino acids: CASRPVDSEYQPQHF. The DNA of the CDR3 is TGTGCCAGTAGACCCGTAGACAGCGAGTATCAGCCCCAGCATTTT.

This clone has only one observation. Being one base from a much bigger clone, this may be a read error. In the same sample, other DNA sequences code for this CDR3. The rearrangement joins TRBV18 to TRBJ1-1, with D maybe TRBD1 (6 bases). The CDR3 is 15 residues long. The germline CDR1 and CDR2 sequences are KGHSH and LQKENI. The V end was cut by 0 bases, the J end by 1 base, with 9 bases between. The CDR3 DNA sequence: TGTGCCAGCTCACCACCGGTCAGGGGGAACACTGAAGCTTTCTTT. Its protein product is CASSPPVRGNTEAFF. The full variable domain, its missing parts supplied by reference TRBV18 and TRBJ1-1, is NAGVMQNPRHLVRRRGQEARLRCSPMKGHSHVYWYRQLPEEGLKFMVYLQKENIIDESGMPKERFSAEFPKEGPSILRIQQVVRGDSAAYFCASSPPVRGNTEAFFGQGTRLTVV.

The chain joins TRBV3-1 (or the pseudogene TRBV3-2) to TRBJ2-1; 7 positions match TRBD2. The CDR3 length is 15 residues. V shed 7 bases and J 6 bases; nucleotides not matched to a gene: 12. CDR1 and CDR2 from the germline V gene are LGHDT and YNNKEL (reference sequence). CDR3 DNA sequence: TGTGCCAGCACAGCTAGCGGAAAATCACGCAATGAGCAGTTCTTC. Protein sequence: CASTASGKSRNEQFF.

The CDR3 DNA reads TGCGCCAGTCAGCCAACTAGTCCCGGGGAGCTGTTTTTT. Translated, it gives CASQPTSPGELFF. V is TRBV10-2 and J is TRBJ2-2; TRBD2 is a possible D gene (5 bases). The CDR3 is 13 residues long. Germline lookup yields CDR1 WSHSY and CDR2 SAAADI. V was pared by 9 bases and J by 6 bases, with 14 bases between.

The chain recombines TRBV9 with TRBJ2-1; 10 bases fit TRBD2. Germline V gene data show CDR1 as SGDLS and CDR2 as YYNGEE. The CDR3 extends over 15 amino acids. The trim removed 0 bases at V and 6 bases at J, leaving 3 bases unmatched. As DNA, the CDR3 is TGTGCCAGCAGCGTAGGGACTAGCGGCCCCAATGAGCAGTTCTTC. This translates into CASSVGTSGPNEQFF. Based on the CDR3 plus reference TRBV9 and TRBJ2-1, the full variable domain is DSGVTQTPKHLITATGQRVTLRCSPRSGDLSVYWYQQSLDQGLQFLIQYYNGEERAKGNILERFSAQQFPDLHSELNLSSLELGDSALYFCASSVGTSGPNEQFFGPGTRLTVL.

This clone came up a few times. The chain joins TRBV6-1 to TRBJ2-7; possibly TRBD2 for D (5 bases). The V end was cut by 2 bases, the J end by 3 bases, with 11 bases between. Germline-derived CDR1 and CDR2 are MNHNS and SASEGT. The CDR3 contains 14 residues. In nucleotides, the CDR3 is TGTGCCAGCAGTGAAATCGGGGTTGGCTACGAGCAGTACTTC. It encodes CASSEIGVGYEQYF.

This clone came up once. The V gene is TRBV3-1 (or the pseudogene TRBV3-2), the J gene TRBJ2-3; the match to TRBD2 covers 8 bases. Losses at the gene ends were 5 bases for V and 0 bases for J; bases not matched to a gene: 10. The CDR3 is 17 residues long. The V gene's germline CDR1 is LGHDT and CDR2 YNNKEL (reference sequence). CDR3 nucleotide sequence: TGTGCCAGCAGCTCCCGAGGCGGGGGGACTAGCACAGATACGCAGTATTTT. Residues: CASSSRGGGTSTDTQYF.

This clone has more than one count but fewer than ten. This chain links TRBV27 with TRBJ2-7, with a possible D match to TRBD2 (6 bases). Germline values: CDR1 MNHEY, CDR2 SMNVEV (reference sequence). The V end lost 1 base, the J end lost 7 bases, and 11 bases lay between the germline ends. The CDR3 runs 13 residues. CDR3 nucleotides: TGTGCCAGCAGTTTATGGGCGGGGAGGGAGCAGTACTTC. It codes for CASSLWAGREQYF.

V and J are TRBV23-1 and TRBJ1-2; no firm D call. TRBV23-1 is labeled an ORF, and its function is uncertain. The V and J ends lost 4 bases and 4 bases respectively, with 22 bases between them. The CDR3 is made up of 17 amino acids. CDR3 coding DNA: TGCGCCAGCAGTCGCACCCCTGGGCCCTATCCCCTCTATGGCTACACCTTC. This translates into CASSRTPGPYPLYGYTF.

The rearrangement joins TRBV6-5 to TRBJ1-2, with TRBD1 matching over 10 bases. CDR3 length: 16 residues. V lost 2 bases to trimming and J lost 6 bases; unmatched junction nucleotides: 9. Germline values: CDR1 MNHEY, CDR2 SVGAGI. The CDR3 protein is CASSYRLPGQGNGYTF. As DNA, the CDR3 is TGTGCCAGCAGTTACCGGCTACCGGGACAGGGGAATGGCTACACCTTC.

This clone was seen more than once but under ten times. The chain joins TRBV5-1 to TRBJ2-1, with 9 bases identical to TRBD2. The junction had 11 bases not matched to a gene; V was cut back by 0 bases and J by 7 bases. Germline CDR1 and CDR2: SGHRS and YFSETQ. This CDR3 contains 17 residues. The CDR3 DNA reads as TGCGCCAGCAGCTTGGTCCTAGCGGGATCGGTAATGAATGAGCAGTTCTTC. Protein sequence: CASSLVLAGSVMNEQFF.

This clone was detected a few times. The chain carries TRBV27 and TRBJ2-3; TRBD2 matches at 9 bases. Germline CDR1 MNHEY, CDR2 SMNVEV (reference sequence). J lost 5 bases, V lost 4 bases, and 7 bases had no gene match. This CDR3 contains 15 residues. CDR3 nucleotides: TGTGCCAGCAGTTCCCTGGCGGGAGGGGGAGATACGCAGTATTTT. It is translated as CASSSLAGGGDTQYF.

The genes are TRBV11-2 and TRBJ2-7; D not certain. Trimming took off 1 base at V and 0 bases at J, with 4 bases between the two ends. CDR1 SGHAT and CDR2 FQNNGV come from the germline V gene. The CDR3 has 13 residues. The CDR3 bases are TGTGCCAGCAGCTTAGTACACTCCTACGAGCAGTACTTC. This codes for CASSLVHSYEQYF.

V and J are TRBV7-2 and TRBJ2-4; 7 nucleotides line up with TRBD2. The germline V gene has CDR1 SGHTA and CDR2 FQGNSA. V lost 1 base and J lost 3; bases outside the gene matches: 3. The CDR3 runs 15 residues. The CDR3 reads CASSLGSSGKNIQYF. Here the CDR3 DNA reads TGTGCCAGCAGCTTAGGTTCTAGCGGCAAAAACATTCAGTACTTC.

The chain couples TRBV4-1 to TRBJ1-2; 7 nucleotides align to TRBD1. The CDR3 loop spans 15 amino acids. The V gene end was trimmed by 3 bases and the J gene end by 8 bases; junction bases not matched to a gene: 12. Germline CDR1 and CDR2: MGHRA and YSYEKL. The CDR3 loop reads CASSQGSGGTEGYTF. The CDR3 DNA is TGCGCCAGCAGCCAGGGCTCAGGGGGGACAGAAGGCTACACCTTC.

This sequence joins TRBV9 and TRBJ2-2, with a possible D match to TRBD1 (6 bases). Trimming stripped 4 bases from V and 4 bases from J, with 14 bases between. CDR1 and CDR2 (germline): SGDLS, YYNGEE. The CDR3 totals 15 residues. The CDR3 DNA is TGTGCCAGCAGCTTCCGACAGGAGGCCACCGGGGAGCTGTTTTTT. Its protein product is CASSFRQEATGELFF.

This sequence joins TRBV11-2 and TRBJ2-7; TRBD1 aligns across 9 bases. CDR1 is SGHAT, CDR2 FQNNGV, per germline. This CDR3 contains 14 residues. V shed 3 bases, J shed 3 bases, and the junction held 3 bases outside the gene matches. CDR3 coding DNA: TGTGCCAGCAGCTTCGACAGGGGGTTCTACGAGCAGTACTTC. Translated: CASSFDRGFYEQYF.

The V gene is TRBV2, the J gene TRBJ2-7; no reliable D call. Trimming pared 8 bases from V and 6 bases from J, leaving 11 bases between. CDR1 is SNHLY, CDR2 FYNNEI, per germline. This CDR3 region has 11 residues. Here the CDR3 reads CASSIRSEQYF. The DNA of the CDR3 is TGTGCCAGCTCAATCAGGTCCGAGCAGTACTTC.